One and the same sample provided the 15 T cell receptor beta chains below, sequenced in a study of metastatic and nonmetastatic thyroid tumors (dated by TCRdb to about 2020). No treatment had been received by any patient before thyroid surgery. The library was generated by PCR. The instrument was an Illumina HiSeq 4000. The public sequencing data were trimmed at Q25 with fastp and processed into clonotypes with MiXCR by TCRdb, which kept only in-frame beta chains. Within this sample are around 64,000 clones, with 4% to 4.5% of them counted one time only. The ten largest clones add up to 20% to 25% of the sample. Sample: blood. These receptors were taken from a female donor with papillary thyroid cancer or a benign thyroid nodule (not recorded which). Some clones in this sample may be carry-over from other donors' samples.

This clone was observed at least ten times. Written as DNA, the CDR3 is TGTGCCAGCACCACCACTAGCGGGAGTGCTGCTATTAACAATGAGCAGTTCTTC. Residues: CASTTTSGSAAINNEQFF. V is TRBV12-3 or TRBV12-4 and J is TRBJ2-1; 11 nucleotides line up with TRBD2. The junction had 16 bases not matched to a gene; V was cut back by 7 bases and J by 5 bases. The CDR3 contains 18 residues.

This clone was detected only a few times. This could be a read error, since a much larger clone is one nucleotide away. The chain uses TRBV5-4 and TRBJ2-7; unclear D gene. The V end was cut by 1 base, the J end by 2 bases, with 7 bases between. The CDR3 has 13 amino acids. From germline, CDR1 is SGHNT and CDR2 YYREEE (reference sequence). DNA of the CDR3: TGTGCCAGCAGCTTGTTGGGCCCCTACGAGCAGTACTTC. Its translation: CASSLLGPYEQYF.

This clone was counted ten times or more. The genes are TRBV27 and TRBJ2-5, with TRBD1 identical over 7 bases. After removal of 8 bases from V and 5 bases from J, the junction contained 8 bases not matched to a gene. CDR3 length: 13 residues. Per the germline V gene, CDR1 is MNHEY and CDR2 is SMNVEV (reference sequence). CDR3 in amino acids: CASATGNRETQYF. The DNA of the CDR3 is TGTGCCAGCGCGACAGGGAATCGTGAGACCCAGTACTTC.

The J gene is TRBJ1-5, the V gene TRBV6-2 or TRBV6-3; possibly TRBD1 for D (5 bases). Trimming stripped 5 bases from V and 5 bases from J, with 13 bases between. This CDR3 spans 14 amino acids. Germline loops: CDR1 MNHEY, CDR2 SVGEGT. The CDR3 loop is CASSGASTYQPQHF. DNA of the CDR3: TGTGCCAGCAGTGGGGCCAGCACGTATCAGCCCCAGCATTTT.

This clone was observed at least ten times. The J gene is TRBJ1-2, the V gene TRBV30, with D possibly being TRBD1 (6 bases). Trimming cost V 4 bases and J 7 bases, with 10 bases left between them. The CDR3 consists of 11 residues. In germline, CDR1 is GTSNPN, CDR2 SVGIG (reference sequence). CDR3 nucleotides: TGTGCCTGGAACAGGGCGGGTGGCTACACCTTC. Its protein product is CAWNRAGGYTF.

This clone has just a few counts. The chain employs TRBV28 and TRBJ2-2; perhaps TRBD2 as D (5 bases). CDR1 and CDR2 from the germline V gene are MDHEN and SYDVKM. This CDR3 has 14 residues. The V gene lost 11 bases and the J gene lost 4 bases, with 17 bases spanning the gap. The CDR3 DNA reads as TGTGCCTGCAAGCCTGACGGGGTCACCGGGGAGCTGTTTTTT. Residues: CACKPDGVTGELFF.

This clone showed up just a few times. At the DNA level, this CDR3 is encoded by other sequences in the same sample as well. The chain employs TRBV29-1 and TRBJ2-5; 9 bases line up with TRBD2. Trimming took 4 bases from V and 5 from J; bases not matched to a gene: 11. The length of the CDR3 is 15 residues. The germline gives CDR1 SQVTM, CDR2 ANQGSEA. CDR3: CSVGPPGLAPETQYF. The CDR3 region has the DNA TGCAGCGTTGGCCCCCCCGGACTAGCGCCCGAGACCCAGTACTTC.

This sequence joins TRBV19 and TRBJ2-7, with D maybe TRBD1 (6 bases). CDR1 LNHDA and CDR2 SQIVND come from the germline V gene (reference sequence). This CDR3 contains 15 residues. V was clipped by 6 bases and J by 1 base, with 16 bases between them. CDR3 sequence: CASREGTLVSYEQYF. In DNA form, the CDR3 reads TGTGCCAGTAGGGAAGGGACACTCGTTTCCTACGAGCAGTACTTC.

This clone was found many times. This sample also contains other DNA sequences that code for the same CDR3. The chain uses TRBV7-9 and TRBJ1-5, with D unclear. The CDR3 runs to 14 residues. The ends were cut back, 6 bases at V and 1 base at J, with 10 bases in the middle. The germline V gene has CDR1 SEHNR and CDR2 FQNEAQ (reference sequence). The CDR3 nucleotides are TGTGCCAGCAGTCCCCCCGGGAGCAATCAGCCCCAGCATTTT. It yields the protein CASSPPGSNQPQHF. The entire variable domain, with the rest obtained from reference TRBV7-9 and TRBJ1-5, is as follows: DTGVSQNPRHKITKRGQNVTFRCDPISEHNRLYWYRQTLGQGPEFLTYFQNEAQLEKSRLLSDRFSAERPKGSFSTLEIQRTEQGDSAMYLCASSPPGSNQPQHFGDGTRLSIL.

This clone appeared many times. J is TRBJ1-1 and V is TRBV14; the D is unclear. Trimming cost V 4 bases and J 5 bases, with 17 bases left between them. The germline CDR1 and CDR2 sequences are SGHDN and FVKESK. This CDR3 is built from 15 residues. The CDR3 protein is CASSPQRGSGTEAFF. As DNA, the CDR3 is TGTGCCAGCAGCCCCCAACGAGGGTCGGGGACTGAAGCTTTCTTT.

The chain carries TRBV6-9 and TRBJ1-3, with a possible D match to TRBD1 (5 bases). V was shortened by 6 bases and J by 3 bases, with 12 bases between the two germline ends. This CDR3 comprises 14 residues. Germline V gene lookup returns CDR1 MNHGY and CDR2 SVAAGI. CDR3 in DNA: TGTGCCAGCAGATACGGGGGACTTGGAAACACCATATATTTT. Translated, it gives CASRYGGLGNTIYF.

This clone came up many times. The chain recombines TRBV30 with TRBJ2-3, with no clear D. The CDR3 has 12 amino acids. Germline CDR1 reads GTSNPN; CDR2 reads SVGIG (reference sequence). Trimming stripped 0 bases from V and 6 bases from J, with 7 bases between. The CDR3 region has the DNA TGTGCCTGGAGTGTATCGGCGGATACGCAGTATTTT. Protein product: CAWSVSADTQYF. The full variable domain, its missing parts supplied by reference TRBV30 and TRBJ2-3, is SQTIHQWPATLVQPVGSPLSLECTVEGTSNPNLYWYRQAAGRGLQLLFYSVGIGQISSEVPQNLSASRPQDRQFILSSKKLLLSDSGFYLCAWSVSADTQYFGPGTRLTVL.

This clone was seen many times. V is TRBV6-2 or TRBV6-3 and J is TRBJ1-1; D gene ambiguous. This CDR3 has 13 residues. Germline V gene lookup returns CDR1 MNHEY and CDR2 SVGEGT. V was shortened by 5 bases and J by 11 bases, with 18 bases between the two germline ends. In nucleotides, the CDR3 is TGTGCCAGCAGTATAATTGGTCAGACGGAGGCTTTCTTT. It encodes CASSIIGQTEAFF.

This clone showed up many times. The rearrangement joins TRBV7-9 to TRBJ2-1, with D possibly being TRBD1 or TRBD2 (5 bases each). The germline V gene encodes CDR1 SEHNR and CDR2 FQNEAQ (reference sequence). The CDR3 covers 19 residues. Trimming shortened V by 4 bases and J by 2 bases, and 24 bases separated the two germline ends. CDR3 region: CASSSSPNGGSSTYNEQFF. The CDR3 bases are TGTGCCAGCAGCTCCAGCCCCAATGGGGGTAGTTCAACCTACAATGAGCAGTTCTTC.

This clone occurred many times. Within the sample, other DNA sequences also encode this same CDR3. The chain carries TRBV20-1 and TRBJ2-7; D may be TRBD2 (5 bases). V was pared by 0 bases and J by 3 bases, with 21 bases between. This CDR3 is 17 amino acids long. Looked up from germline, CDR1 is DFQATT and CDR2 is SNEGSKA (reference sequence). CDR3 in DNA: TGCAGTGCTAGAGATCTGGGTTCTTCGGGGTTCAACTACGAGCAGTACTTC. Amino acids: CSARDLGSSGFNYEQYF.